This T cell receptor beta chain came from a study of T cell responses to AZD1222 COVID-19 vaccine. Findings of the study overall: Unmutated variant regions reportedly attract nearly half of all spike-specific TCRs. Spike-wide vaccine-associated CD4 TCRs dominated at 160-218 and 743-854.

The CDR3 has 16 amino acids. With V trimmed by 2 bases and J by 5 bases, 11 bases remained unmatched. Germline values: CDR1 MDHEN, CDR2 SYDVKM. Only in-frame clones appear in the TCRdb table, and some are missing; sequencing was by immunoSEQ multiplex PCR. Of 150,000 to 200,000 clones listed, just under 95% are singletons. Of note for this clone: What it recognizes is unknown.

The rearrangement links TRBV28 to TRBJ2-5, with TRBD1 matching 7 bases. This receptor was identified in an adult in good health. The sample in question was peripheral blood, obtained on day 0 of AZD1222 vaccination. For the CDR3, the DNA is TGTGCCAGCAGTTTAGATGTCGGGGACAGCGGTGAGACCCAGTACTTC. It codes for CASSLDVGDSGETQYF.